Reported below is one T cell receptor (beta chain). This clonotype was seen repeatedly, ten times or more. No per-base quality is available; no much larger clone lies one base away. The sample is drawn from a study of T cells after yellow fever vaccination (dated 2019 in TCRdb). Background on the whole study: The SMART-Seq v4 Ultra Low Input RNA kit was used to prepare libraries from fractions with low cell numbers. Bulk TCR alpha and beta repertoires were sequenced longitudinally to track T-cell clones before and after primary and booster YFV17D yellow fever vaccination. Two healthy male donors made up the cohort, one aged 18 to 30 years and the other aged 30 to 39 years. Blood samples were taken at several timepoints before and after primary and secondary immunization, and bulk PBMC replicates and cell subsets were isolated.

The paper's findings and limits, for the study overall: A small share of clonotypes occurred in both CD4 and CD8 compartments, likely arising from convergent recombination. Compared with the primary T-cell response, the secondary T-cell response was weaker but faster, peaking on day 5 rather than day 15. Only two donors were included in the study, so the extent to which the findings can be generalized is limited. Computational filtering was required because FACS-sorted repertoires could contain abundant contaminating clonotypes from the bulk population. After the booster, most clones that had expanded after primary vaccination were detected again (about 97% of CD4 and around nine tenths of CD8), suggesting broad maintenance of memory.

The germline V end is reduced by 0 bases and the J end by 4 bases; junction bases left unmatched: 9. From the cysteine up to the phenylalanine, the CDR3 has a length of 18 residues. Only the CDR3 region is kept as DNA, spanning 54 bases read in frame from base 1. From a lookup of the germline V gene, CDR1 and CDR2 are SGHRS and YFSETQ. Synthesis of TCR cDNA relied on 5'RACE template switching, a step that introduced a universal primer site along with unique molecular identifiers. cDNA synthesis was primed from both the TCR alpha and TCR beta constant segments. Library amplification involved two PCR steps, and the second step added sample barcodes and sequencing adapters. Sequencing of libraries was done on Illumina HiSeq 2500 (2x100 bp) or NovaSeq (2x150 bp). Concerning the study's data processing: MIGEC handled demultiplexing of reads and collapsing into UMI consensus sequences, while MiXCR performed V(D)J alignment. Vaccine-responding clonotypes were defined with edgeR using replicate PBMC samples, requiring FDR below 0.01 and a log2 fold change above 5 up to day 15. Each bulk clonotype was labeled CD4 or CD8 based on which sequenced repertoire, CD4 or CD8, contained the clonotype at higher abundance. NS4B-specific clonotypes were defined as those at least 10-fold enriched in dextramer-positive over dextramer-negative fractions; CD4-biased clonotypes were excluded. The raw public reads went through TCRdb reprocessing: fastp at Q25, MiXCR clone calling, in-frame beta chains kept. Records with the same CDR3 protein are collapsed into one entry carrying the most frequent genes and DNA. TCRdb's processing, not the authors', yielded these V and J calls. For this sample the table gives around 53,000 distinct CDR3 sequences, of which around 7% were detected only once. The ten largest clonotypes hold roughly 24% of the sample.

The sample's treatment or condition label is to be understood as: live attenuated yellow fever vaccine strain. PBMCs were isolated from peripheral blood using a standard Ficoll-Paque protocol. Epitope-specific CD8 T cells were sorted with a dextramer loaded with the yellow fever NS4B epitope peptide, together with anti-CD3 and anti-CD8 staining. TriZol was used to extract RNA from bulk PBMCs, CD4 and CD8 fractions, and dextramer-positive and dextramer-negative fractions. This sample comprised CD8+ T cells not binding an NS4B(214-222) dextramer, sorted from PBMCs, obtained roughly 47 days after the first yellow fever vaccination. Read against the paper, the sample's cell subset or site label means: NS4B epitope dextramer-negative CD8 T cells. The chain uses TRBV5-1 and TRBJ2-1; TRBD2 agrees with 11 junctional bases. This sequence was found in a man younger than 35 who received the YFV17D yellow fever vaccine. CDR3 sequence: CASSLAASGGPGYNEQFF. DNA sequence: TGCGCCAGCAGCTTGGCGGCTAGCGGGGGGCCGGGTTACAATGAGCAGTTCTTC.